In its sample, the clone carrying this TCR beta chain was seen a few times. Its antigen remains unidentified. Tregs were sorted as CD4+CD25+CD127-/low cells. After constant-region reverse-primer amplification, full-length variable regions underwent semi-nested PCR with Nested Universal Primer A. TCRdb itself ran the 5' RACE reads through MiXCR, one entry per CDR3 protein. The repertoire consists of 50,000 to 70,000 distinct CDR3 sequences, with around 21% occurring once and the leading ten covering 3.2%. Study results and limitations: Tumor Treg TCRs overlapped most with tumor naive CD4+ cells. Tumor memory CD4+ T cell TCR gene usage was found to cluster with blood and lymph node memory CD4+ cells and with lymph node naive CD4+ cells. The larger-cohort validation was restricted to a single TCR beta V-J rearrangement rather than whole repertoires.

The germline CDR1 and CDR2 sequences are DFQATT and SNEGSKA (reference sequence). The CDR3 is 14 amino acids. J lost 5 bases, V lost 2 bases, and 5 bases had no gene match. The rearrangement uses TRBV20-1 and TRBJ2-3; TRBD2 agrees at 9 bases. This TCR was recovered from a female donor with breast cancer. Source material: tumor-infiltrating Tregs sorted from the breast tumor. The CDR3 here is CSARKAGGRDTQYF. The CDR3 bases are TGCAGTGCTAGAAAGGCGGGAGGGCGAGATACGCAGTATTTT.